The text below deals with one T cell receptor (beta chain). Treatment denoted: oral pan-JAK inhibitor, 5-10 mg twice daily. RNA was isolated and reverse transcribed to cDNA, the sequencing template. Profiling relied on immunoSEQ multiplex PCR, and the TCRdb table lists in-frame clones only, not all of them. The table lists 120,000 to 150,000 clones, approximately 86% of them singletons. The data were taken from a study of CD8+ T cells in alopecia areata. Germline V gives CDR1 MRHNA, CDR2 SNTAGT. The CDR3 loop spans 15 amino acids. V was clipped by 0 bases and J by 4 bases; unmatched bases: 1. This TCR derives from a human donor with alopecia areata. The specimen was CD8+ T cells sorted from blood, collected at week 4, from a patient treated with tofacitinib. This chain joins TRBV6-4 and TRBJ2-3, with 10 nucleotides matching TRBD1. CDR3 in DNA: TGTGCCAGCAGTGACTCGACAGGGGGCCCAGATACGCAGTATTTT. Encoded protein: CASSDSTGGPDTQYF.